This T cell receptor (beta chain) was recovered during a study of beta chain features in type 1 diabetes. Turning to the study itself: Examination spanned around 110 million sorted cells from all samples. Notes on the study in general: Moderate yet significant TCRB CDR3 shortening was seen in Type 1 diabetes patients in all four CD4+ subsets.

Via CD45RO/CCR7/CD25/CD127/CD95/CD27, cells of the CD4+ naive, central memory, regulatory and stem cell-like memory subsets were sorted. The sequenced template was cDNA made from the entire isolated RNA. Produced via immunoSEQ multiplex PCR; TCRdb's table is partial and in-frame only. In the table there are 500,000 to 700,000 clones, about a sixth of which are singletons. Germline V gene sequence: CDR1 SGHTA, CDR2 FQGTGA. The V end lost 1 base, the J end lost 8 bases, and 15 bases lay between the germline ends. There are 14 residues in the CDR3. This clone came up a few times. Its specificity is not known.

Sequences were obtained from naive CD4+ T cells from blood. The sequence derives from a man aged 18 to 29 in good health. V and J are TRBV7-3 and TRBJ2-7, with D possibly being TRBD2 (6 bases). The CDR3 DNA follows: TGTGCCAGCAGCTTAATGACGGGGGTCACACAGCAGTACTTC. Its protein is CASSLMTGVTQQYF.